The rows below give T cell receptor beta chains drawn from one sample of a study of blood T cell repertoires in COVID-19. This table comes from immunoSEQ multiplex PCR, and its TCRdb copy is limited to in-frame clones, with some not included. The table lists 250,000 to 300,000 clones, around 89% of them singletons. Sequencing was done on a sample of PBMCs or T cells enriched from blood (not recorded which). The receptors here all came from a man between 40 and 49 years old who had recovered from COVID-19. CDR3s include the opening cysteine and the closing phenylalanine or tryptophan. The order of the fields is clone size, V gene, J gene, CDR3 protein. The size entry is marked missing in some rows and otherwise reads once, few, many or a size class.

clone_size: NA; v_call: TRBV10-3; j_call: TRBJ1-1; cdr3_aa: CATTGANTEAFF
clone_size: NA; v_call: TRBV15; j_call: TRBJ2-7; cdr3_aa: CATSRSGAAGFYEQYF
clone_size: NA; v_call: TRBV28; j_call: TRBJ1-2; cdr3_aa: CASRDGLGANYGYTF
clone_size: NA; v_call: TRBV9; j_call: TRBJ1-1; cdr3_aa: CASSAGLGTAFF
clone_size: once; v_call: TRBV5-6; j_call: TRBJ2-7; cdr3_aa: CASRSPGLDSYEQYF
clone_size: NA; v_call: TRBV6-5; j_call: TRBJ1-4; cdr3_aa: CASSYSGTVLFF
clone_size: NA; v_call: TRBV7-9; j_call: TRBJ1-2; cdr3_aa: CASSSTTGGQIDYGYTF
clone_size: NA; v_call: TRBV19; j_call: TRBJ1-1; cdr3_aa: CASSIDPYRANTEAFF
clone_size: NA; v_call: TRBV5-4; j_call: TRBJ2-2; cdr3_aa: CASSFSGTTNTGELFF
clone_size: NA; v_call: TRBV7-2; j_call: TRBJ1-6; cdr3_aa: CASSPDISYNSPLHF
clone_size: NA; v_call: TRBV11-2; j_call: TRBJ1-1; cdr3_aa: CASSPNRGRTEAFF
clone_size: NA; v_call: TRBV6-5; j_call: TRBJ1-5; cdr3_aa: CASSYGTRNSNQPQHF
clone_size: NA; v_call: TRBV10-2; j_call: TRBJ1-5; cdr3_aa: CASSEVGGKGNQPQHF
clone_size: NA; v_call: TRBV5-5; j_call: TRBJ2-7; cdr3_aa: CASKPGKPYEQYF
clone_size: NA; v_call: TRBV19; j_call: TRBJ1-3; cdr3_aa: CASSIPPGLLSGNTIYF
clone_size: NA; v_call: TRBV19; j_call: TRBJ1-5; cdr3_aa: CASSTWTDNQPQHF
clone_size: few; v_call: TRBV14; j_call: TRBJ1-4; cdr3_aa: CASSQDLQSNEKLFF
clone_size: NA; v_call: TRBV6-4; j_call: TRBJ1-1; cdr3_aa: CASSETSGTQNTEAFF
clone_size: NA; v_call: TRBV2; j_call: TRBJ2-1; cdr3_aa: CASRTGLASSYNEQFF
clone_size: NA; v_call: TRBV10-3; j_call: TRBJ1-2; cdr3_aa: CAISEITGIYGYTF
clone_size: NA; v_call: TRBV7-9; j_call: TRBJ1-1; cdr3_aa: CASSLGGSTEAFF
clone_size: once; v_call: TRBV11-3; j_call: TRBJ2-7; cdr3_aa: CASSLVSWQGSTEQYF
clone_size: NA; v_call: TRBV5-6; j_call: TRBJ1-1; cdr3_aa: CASSATVRSEAFF
clone_size: NA; v_call: TRBV27; j_call: TRBJ2-7; cdr3_aa: CASSWDSTYEQYF
clone_size: NA; v_call: TRBV4-1; j_call: TRBJ1-5; cdr3_aa: CASSQETTDYSNQPQHF
clone_size: NA; v_call: TRBV27; j_call: TRBJ1-1; cdr3_aa: CASNVRAGNTEAFF
clone_size: NA; v_call: TRBV18; j_call: TRBJ1-2; cdr3_aa: CASSGTGANYGYTF
clone_size: NA; v_call: TRBV18; j_call: TRBJ2-3; cdr3_aa: CASSPGRGRDTQYF
clone_size: NA; v_call: TRBV19; j_call: TRBJ2-1; cdr3_aa: CASRGREGPNEQFF
clone_size: NA; v_call: TRBV30; j_call: TRBJ1-1; cdr3_aa: CAWNREYTEAFF
clone_size: NA; v_call: TRBV7-8; j_call: TRBJ2-1; cdr3_aa: CASSRLAVSYNEQFF
clone_size: NA; v_call: TRBV18; j_call: TRBJ2-3; cdr3_aa: CASSPGLNTDTQYF
clone_size: NA; v_call: TRBV7-8; j_call: TRBJ2-3; cdr3_aa: CASSVVQGAFTTDTQYF
clone_size: NA; v_call: TRBV11-2; j_call: TRBJ1-2; cdr3_aa: CASSLAGRPGGYTF
clone_size: NA; v_call: TRBV4-1; j_call: TRBJ1-1; cdr3_aa: CASSQAQGGPEAFF
clone_size: NA; v_call: TRBV18; j_call: TRBJ1-4; cdr3_aa: CASSLQAANEKLFF
clone_size: NA; v_call: TRBV5-1; j_call: TRBJ2-5; cdr3_aa: CASSDNPGAPDRTQYF
clone_size: NA; v_call: TRBV11-2; j_call: TRBJ2-3; cdr3_aa: CASSLSMERGADTQYF
clone_size: NA; v_call: TRBV5-1; j_call: TRBJ2-7; cdr3_aa: CASSQDGGNYEQYF
clone_size: NA; v_call: TRBV10-3; j_call: TRBJ1-5; cdr3_aa: CATRDSSNQPQHF
clone_size: NA; v_call: TRBV7-2; j_call: TRBJ1-2; cdr3_aa: CASSFSPDRHGYTF
clone_size: NA; v_call: TRBV11-3; j_call: TRBJ2-7; cdr3_aa: CASRSWGGQGFYEQYF
clone_size: NA; v_call: TRBV27; j_call: TRBJ1-1; cdr3_aa: CASSFGGKAFF
clone_size: NA; v_call: TRBV7-8; j_call: TRBJ1-4; cdr3_aa: CASSLTGGYNEKLFF
clone_size: NA; v_call: TRBV7-6; j_call: TRBJ1-4; cdr3_aa: CASSLEVGGGNEKLFF
clone_size: NA; v_call: TRBV12-5; j_call: TRBJ1-1; cdr3_aa: CASGFHGGYMNTEAFF
clone_size: NA; v_call: TRBV2; j_call: TRBJ1-3; cdr3_aa: CAIAPAGGYGNTIYF
clone_size: NA; v_call: TRBV28; j_call: TRBJ2-7; cdr3_aa: CASSLLIHEQYF
clone_size: NA; v_call: TRBV19; j_call: TRBJ2-1; cdr3_aa: CASSLTDSYNEQFF
clone_size: NA; v_call: TRBV12-5; j_call: TRBJ2-5; cdr3_aa: CASGTWTRGHKETQYF
clone_size: NA; v_call: TRBV6-5; j_call: TRBJ1-6; cdr3_aa: CASSFNIRGPSSPLHF
clone_size: NA; v_call: TRBV7-9; j_call: TRBJ2-5; cdr3_aa: CASSPGTRAGETQYF
clone_size: NA; v_call: TRBV4-1; j_call: TRBJ2-3; cdr3_aa: CASSGSRGGTDTQYF
clone_size: NA; v_call: TRBV29-1; j_call: TRBJ2-2; cdr3_aa: CSGQRGPTNTGELFF
clone_size: NA; v_call: TRBV10-3; j_call: TRBJ2-5; cdr3_aa: CVISESWLRTTRTSGTGGTQYF
clone_size: NA; v_call: TRBV6-5; j_call: TRBJ1-3; cdr3_aa: CASRASGNTIYF
clone_size: NA; v_call: TRBV28; j_call: TRBJ1-5; cdr3_aa: CASSLFGNQPQHF
clone_size: NA; v_call: TRBV6-5; j_call: TRBJ1-2; cdr3_aa: CASSYFDRVGYTF
clone_size: NA; v_call: TRBV14; j_call: TRBJ2-1; cdr3_aa: CASSLLTGGYNEQFF